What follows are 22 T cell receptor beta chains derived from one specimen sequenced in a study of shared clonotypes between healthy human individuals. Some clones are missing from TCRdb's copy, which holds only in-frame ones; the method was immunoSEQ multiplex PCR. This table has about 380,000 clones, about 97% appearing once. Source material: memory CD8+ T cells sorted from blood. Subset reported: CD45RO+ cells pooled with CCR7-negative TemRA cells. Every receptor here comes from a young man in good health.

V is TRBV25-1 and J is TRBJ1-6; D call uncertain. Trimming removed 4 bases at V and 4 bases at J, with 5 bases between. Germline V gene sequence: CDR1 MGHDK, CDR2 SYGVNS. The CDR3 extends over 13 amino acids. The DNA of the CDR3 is TGTGCCAGCAGTGCCTCATATAATTCACCCCTCCACTTT. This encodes CASSASYNSPLHF.

CDR3 sequence (DNA): TGTGCCAGCAGCCTTAGGACTAGCGGGAAAACAGATACGCAGTATTTT. Translation: CASSLRTSGKTDTQYF. V is TRBV9 and J is TRBJ2-3, with 12 positions matching TRBD2. This CDR3 has 16 amino acids. Looked up from germline, CDR1 is SGDLS and CDR2 is YYNGEE. Trimming cost V 4 bases and J 3 bases; bases outside gene matches: 6.

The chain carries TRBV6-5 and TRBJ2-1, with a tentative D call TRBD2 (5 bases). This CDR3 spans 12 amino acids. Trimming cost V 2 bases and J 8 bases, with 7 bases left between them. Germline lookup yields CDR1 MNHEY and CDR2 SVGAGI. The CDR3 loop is CASSYRGDEQFF. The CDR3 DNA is TGTGCCAGCAGTTACCGGGGTGATGAGCAGTTCTTC.

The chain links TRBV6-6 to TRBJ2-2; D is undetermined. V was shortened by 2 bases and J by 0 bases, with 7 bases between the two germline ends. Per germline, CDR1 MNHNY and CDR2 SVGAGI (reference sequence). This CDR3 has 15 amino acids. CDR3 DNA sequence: TGTGCCAGCAGTTACGCCCCGACGAACACCGGGGAGCTGTTTTTT. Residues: CASSYAPTNTGELFF.

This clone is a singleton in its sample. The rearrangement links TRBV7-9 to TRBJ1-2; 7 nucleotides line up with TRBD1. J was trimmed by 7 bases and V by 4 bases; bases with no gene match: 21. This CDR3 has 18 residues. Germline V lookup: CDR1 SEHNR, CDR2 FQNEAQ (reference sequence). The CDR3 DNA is TGTGCCAGCAGCTACCACCTGACAGGGCCGGTCGCAGAAGGTGGCTACACCTTC. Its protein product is CASSYHLTGPVAEGGYTF.

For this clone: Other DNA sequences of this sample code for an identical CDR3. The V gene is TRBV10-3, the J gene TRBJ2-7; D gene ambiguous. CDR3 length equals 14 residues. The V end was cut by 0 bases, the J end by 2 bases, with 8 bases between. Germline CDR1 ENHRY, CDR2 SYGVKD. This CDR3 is CAISESTRPYEQYF. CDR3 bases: TGTGCCATCAGTGAGTCGACAAGGCCCTACGAGCAGTACTTC.

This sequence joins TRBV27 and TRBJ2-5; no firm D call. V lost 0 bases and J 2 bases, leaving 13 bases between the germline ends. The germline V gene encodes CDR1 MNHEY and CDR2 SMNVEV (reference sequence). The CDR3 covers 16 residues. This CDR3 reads CASSLSGSAPQETQYF. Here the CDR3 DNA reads TGTGCCAGCAGTTTATCCGGCAGCGCACCTCAAGAGACCCAGTACTTC.

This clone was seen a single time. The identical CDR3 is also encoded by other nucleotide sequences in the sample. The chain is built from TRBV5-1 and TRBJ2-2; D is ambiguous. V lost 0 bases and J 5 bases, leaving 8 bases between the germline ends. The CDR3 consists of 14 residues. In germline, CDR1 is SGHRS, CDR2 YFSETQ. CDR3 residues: CASSLERVTGELFF. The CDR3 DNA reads TGCGCCAGCAGCTTGGAAAGGGTAACCGGGGAGCTGTTTTTT.

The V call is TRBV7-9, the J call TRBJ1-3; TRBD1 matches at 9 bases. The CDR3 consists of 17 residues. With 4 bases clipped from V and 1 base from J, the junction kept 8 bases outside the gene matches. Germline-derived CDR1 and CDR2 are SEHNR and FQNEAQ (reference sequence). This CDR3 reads CASSSSPGTGSGNTIYF. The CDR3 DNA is TGTGCCAGCAGCTCTAGTCCCGGGACAGGGTCTGGAAACACCATATATTTT.

The CDR3: CASSPRLNTDTQYF. Here the CDR3 DNA reads TGTGCCAGCAGCCCCCGACTTAACACAGATACGCAGTATTTT. The V call is TRBV9, the J call TRBJ2-3; D unresolved. This CDR3 comprises 14 residues. Trimming cost V 4 bases and J 2 bases, with 11 bases left between them. Germline V gene lookup returns CDR1 SGDLS and CDR2 YYNGEE.

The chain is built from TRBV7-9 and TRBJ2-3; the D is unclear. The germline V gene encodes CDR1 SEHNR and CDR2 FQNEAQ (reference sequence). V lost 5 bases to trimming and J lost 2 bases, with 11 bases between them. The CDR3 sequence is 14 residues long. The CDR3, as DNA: TGTGCCAGCAGCCCCTGGGCTCTCACAGATACGCAGTATTTT. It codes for CASSPWALTDTQYF.

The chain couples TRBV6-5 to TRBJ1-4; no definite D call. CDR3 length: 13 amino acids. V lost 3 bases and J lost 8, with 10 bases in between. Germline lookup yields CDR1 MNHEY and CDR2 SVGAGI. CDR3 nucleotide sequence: TGTGCCAGCAGTTATCTTGGCCGGGAAAAACTGTTTTTT. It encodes CASSYLGREKLFF.

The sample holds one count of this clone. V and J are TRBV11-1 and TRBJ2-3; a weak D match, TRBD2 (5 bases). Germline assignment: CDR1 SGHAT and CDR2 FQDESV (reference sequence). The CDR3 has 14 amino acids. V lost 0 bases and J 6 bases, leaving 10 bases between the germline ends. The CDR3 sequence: CASSLAEVRDTQYF. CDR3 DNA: TGTGCCAGCAGCTTAGCGGAGGTCCGGGATACGCAGTATTTT.

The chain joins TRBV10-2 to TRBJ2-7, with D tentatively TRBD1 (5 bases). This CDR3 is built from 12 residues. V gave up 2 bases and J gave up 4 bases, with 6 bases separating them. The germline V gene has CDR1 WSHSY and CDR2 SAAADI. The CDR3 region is CASSEGAYEQYF. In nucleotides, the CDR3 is TGCGCCAGCAGTGAGGGGGCGTACGAGCAGTACTTC.

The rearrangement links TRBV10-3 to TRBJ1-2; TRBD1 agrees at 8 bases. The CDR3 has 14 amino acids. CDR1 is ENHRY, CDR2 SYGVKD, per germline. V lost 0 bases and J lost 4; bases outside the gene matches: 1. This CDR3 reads CAISESGQAYGYTF. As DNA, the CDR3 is TGTGCCATCAGTGAGTCGGGACAGGCCTATGGCTACACCTTC.

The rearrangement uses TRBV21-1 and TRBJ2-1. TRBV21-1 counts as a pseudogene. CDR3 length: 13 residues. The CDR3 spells CASSKRLNNEQFF. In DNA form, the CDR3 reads TGTGCCAGCAGCAAAAGGCTGAACAATGAGCAGTTCTTC.

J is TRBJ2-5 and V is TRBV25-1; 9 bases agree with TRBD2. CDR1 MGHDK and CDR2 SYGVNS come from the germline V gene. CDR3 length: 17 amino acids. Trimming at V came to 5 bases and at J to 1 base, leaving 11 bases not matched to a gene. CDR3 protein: CASSPGTSWSVQETQYF. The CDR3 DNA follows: TGTGCCAGCAGTCCCGGGACTAGCTGGTCCGTCCAAGAGACCCAGTACTTC.

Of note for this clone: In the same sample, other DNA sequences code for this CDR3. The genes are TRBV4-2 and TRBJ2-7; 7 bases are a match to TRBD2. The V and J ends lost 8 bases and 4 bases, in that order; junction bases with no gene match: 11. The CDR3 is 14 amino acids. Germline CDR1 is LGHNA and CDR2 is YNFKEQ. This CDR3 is CASSRGGSSYEQYF. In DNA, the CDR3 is TGTGCCAGCTCCCGGGGCGGGAGTTCATACGAGCAGTACTTC.

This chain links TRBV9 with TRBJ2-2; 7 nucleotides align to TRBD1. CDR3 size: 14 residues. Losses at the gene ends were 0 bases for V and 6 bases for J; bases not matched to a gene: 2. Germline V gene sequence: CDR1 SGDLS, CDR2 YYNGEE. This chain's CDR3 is CASSVAGGSGELFF. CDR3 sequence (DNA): TGTGCCAGCAGCGTAGCAGGGGGTTCCGGGGAGCTGTTTTTT.

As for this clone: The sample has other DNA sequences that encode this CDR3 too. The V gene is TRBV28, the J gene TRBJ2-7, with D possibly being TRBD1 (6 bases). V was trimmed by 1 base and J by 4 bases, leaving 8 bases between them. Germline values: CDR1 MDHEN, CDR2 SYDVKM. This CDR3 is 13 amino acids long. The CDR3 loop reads CASSLLGGYEQYF. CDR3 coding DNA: TGTGCCAGCAGTTTATTAGGGGGATACGAGCAGTACTTC.

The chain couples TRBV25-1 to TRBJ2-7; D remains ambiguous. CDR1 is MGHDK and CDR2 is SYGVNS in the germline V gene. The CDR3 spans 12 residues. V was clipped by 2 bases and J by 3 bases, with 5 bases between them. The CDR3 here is CASSEGVYEQYF. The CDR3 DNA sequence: TGTGCCAGCAGTGAAGGGGTCTACGAGCAGTACTTC.

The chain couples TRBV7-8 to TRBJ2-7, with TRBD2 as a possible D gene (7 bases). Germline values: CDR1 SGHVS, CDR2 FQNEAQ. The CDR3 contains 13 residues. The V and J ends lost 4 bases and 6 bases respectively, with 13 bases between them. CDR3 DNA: TGTGCCAGCAGCTGGGGGGGCGGGAGCGAGCAGTACTTC. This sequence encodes CASSWGGGSEQYF.